These T cell receptor beta chains were read from a single sample in a study of blood T cell repertoires in COVID-19. The protocol was immunoSEQ multiplex PCR, while the TCRdb copy is restricted to in-frame clones and leaves out a portion. There are around 110,000 clones in the sample; around nine tenths occur only once, and 1.8% lies in the top ten. The specimen was peripheral blood. These receptors originate from a human donor with active COVID-19. The donor label of this sample is uncertain. Each CDR3 is given with its conserved first and last residue. The D gene is left open where the match is weak. Clone size is given for some rows only: seen once, a few or many times, or a class if the clone is expanded.

abundance: -; j_gene: TRBJ2-3; v_gene: TRBV18; d_gene: -; CDR3nt: TGTGCCAGCTCACCACCGAGCGATACGCAGTATTTT; CDR3aa: CASSPPSDTQYF
abundance: -; j_gene: TRBJ1-1; v_gene: TRBV7-9; d_gene: TRBD1; CDR3nt: TGTGCCAGCAGCTTGGACAGGGACGTAACTTCGAGCACTGAAGCTTTCTTT; CDR3aa: CASSLDRDVTSSTEAFF
abundance: once; j_gene: TRBJ2-2; v_gene: TRBV15; d_gene: -; CDR3nt: TGTGCCACCAGCAGAGATTTACAGCGGAAGAACACCGGGGAGCTGTTTTTT; CDR3aa: CATSRDLQRKNTGELFF
abundance: -; j_gene: TRBJ2-1; v_gene: TRBV30; d_gene: TRBD2; CDR3nt: TGTGCCTGGATTCTGACCCTAGCGGGGGCCTACAATGAGCAGTTCTTC; CDR3aa: CAWILTLAGAYNEQFF
abundance: -; j_gene: TRBJ2-1; v_gene: TRBV28; d_gene: TRBD1; CDR3nt: TGTGCCAGCAGGGAAGCCGGGACAGGGCTCAATGAGCAGTTCTTC; CDR3aa: CASREAGTGLNEQFF
abundance: -; j_gene: TRBJ2-7; v_gene: TRBV20-1; d_gene: TRBD1; CDR3nt: TGCAGTGTACAGGGGACCTACGAGCAGTACTTC; CDR3aa: CSVQGTYEQYF
abundance: -; j_gene: TRBJ2-2; v_gene: TRBV29-1; d_gene: -; CDR3nt: TGCAGCGTACGGGACTCAATTACCGGGGAGCTGTTTTTT; CDR3aa: CSVRDSITGELFF
abundance: -; j_gene: TRBJ1-2; v_gene: TRBV5-1; d_gene: -; CDR3nt: TGCGCCAGCAGCTCAATCTCCGGGGAGGGAGATGGCTACACCTTC; CDR3aa: CASSSISGEGDGYTF
abundance: -; j_gene: TRBJ2-7; v_gene: TRBV7-8; d_gene: -; CDR3nt: TGTGCCAGCAGCTTAGCCCAGGGGAGTGGGTACGAGCAGTACTTC; CDR3aa: CASSLAQGSGYEQYF
abundance: -; j_gene: TRBJ2-7; v_gene: TRBV6-5; d_gene: TRBD1; CDR3nt: TGTGCCAGCTGCAGGGGGCGGACCGTTCTCGAGCAGTACTTC; CDR3aa: CASCRGRTVLEQYF
abundance: -; j_gene: TRBJ2-3; v_gene: TRBV6-5; d_gene: -; CDR3nt: TGTGCCATAGGGCAGGGCGCCATCACAGATACGCAGTATTTT; CDR3aa: CAIGQGAITDTQYF
abundance: few; j_gene: TRBJ1-1; v_gene: TRBV6-6; d_gene: -; CDR3nt: TGTGCCAGCAGTTACGAGGGGGGGAAGACTGAAGCTTTCTTT; CDR3aa: CASSYEGGKTEAFF
abundance: -; j_gene: TRBJ2-1; v_gene: TRBV7-2; d_gene: TRBD1; CDR3nt: TGTGCCAGCAGCTTAGAGAAATCAGGGGGTGATGAGCAGTTCTTC; CDR3aa: CASSLEKSGGDEQFF
abundance: -; j_gene: TRBJ1-4; v_gene: TRBV6-4; d_gene: -; CDR3nt: TGTGCCAGCTCTCCAACTTCACGGGGTATAGGTTCCGGTAATGAAAAACTGTTTTTT; CDR3aa: CASSPTSRGIGSGNEKLFF
abundance: -; j_gene: TRBJ2-7; v_gene: TRBV12-2; d_gene: -; CDR3nt: TGTGCAAGTCGGTCAGGGGGCCCCTACGAGCAGTACTTC; CDR3aa: CASRSGGPYEQYF
abundance: -; j_gene: TRBJ1-1; v_gene: TRBV2; d_gene: -; CDR3nt: TGTGCCAGCACCCAGGGGCGATACACTGAAGCTTTCTTT; CDR3aa: CASTQGRYTEAFF
abundance: -; j_gene: TRBJ1-1; v_gene: TRBV10-3; d_gene: TRBD1; CDR3nt: TGTGCCGTTCGGACAGGGTTCACTGAAGCTTTCTTT; CDR3aa: CAVRTGFTEAFF
abundance: -; j_gene: TRBJ2-1; v_gene: TRBV1; d_gene: -; CDR3nt: TGCACCAGCAGCCCGCGATGCCAAGAGCAGTTCTTC; CDR3aa: CTSSPRCQEQFF
abundance: -; j_gene: TRBJ1-2; v_gene: TRBV6-5; d_gene: TRBD1; CDR3nt: TGTGCCAGCAGTTTAACAGGGGGCGGCTACACCTTC; CDR3aa: CASSLTGGGYTF
abundance: -; j_gene: TRBJ2-2; v_gene: TRBV27; d_gene: -; CDR3nt: TGTGCCAGCACTATGGCCCTGTCCGGGGGTAGTTCCGGGGAGCTGTTTTTT; CDR3aa: CASTMALSGGSSGELFF
abundance: -; j_gene: TRBJ1-1; v_gene: TRBV18; d_gene: -; CDR3nt: TGTGCCAGCTCACCTGCTATCTCCCCCGGGGCTTTCTTT; CDR3aa: CASSPAISPGAFF
abundance: -; j_gene: TRBJ2-1; v_gene: TRBV4-3; d_gene: -; CDR3nt: TGCGCCAGCAGCCTCAGGACGGACAGCTCCTACAATGAGCAGTTCTTC; CDR3aa: CASSLRTDSSYNEQFF
abundance: -; j_gene: TRBJ1-6; v_gene: TRBV3-1/TRBV3-2; d_gene: TRBD1; CDR3nt: TGTGCCAGCAGCCAAGAATTAGCGACAGGGGTTTCACCCCTCCACTTT; CDR3aa: CASSQELATGVSPLHF
abundance: once; j_gene: TRBJ2-3; v_gene: TRBV27; d_gene: -; CDR3nt: TGTGCCAGCAGTTACCTCAGACGGGGCACAGATACGCAGTATTTT; CDR3aa: CASSYLRRGTDTQYF
abundance: -; j_gene: TRBJ2-1; v_gene: TRBV9; d_gene: -; CDR3nt: TGTGCCAGCAGCGTCTCTTCAACAGGGCACTACAATGAGCAGTTCTTC; CDR3aa: CASSVSSTGHYNEQFF
abundance: -; j_gene: TRBJ1-6; v_gene: TRBV6-6; d_gene: -; CDR3nt: TGTGCCAGCAGTTTACAGGGTGGCCACCATTCACCCCTCCACTTT; CDR3aa: CASSLQGGHHSPLHF
abundance: -; j_gene: TRBJ1-2; v_gene: TRBV28; d_gene: -; CDR3nt: TGTGCCATCGGCACTGGGCTGGCTGGCTACACCTTC; CDR3aa: CAIGTGLAGYTF
abundance: -; j_gene: TRBJ1-1; v_gene: TRBV5-1; d_gene: TRBD1; CDR3nt: TGCGCCAGCAGCTTGTCAGGGGGCTACACTGAAGCTTTCTTT; CDR3aa: CASSLSGGYTEAFF
abundance: -; j_gene: TRBJ2-5; v_gene: TRBV3-1/TRBV3-2; d_gene: -; CDR3nt: TGTGCCAGCTCTGAGGGGGGGCGGAGAGAGACCCAGTACTTC; CDR3aa: CASSEGGRRETQYF
abundance: few; j_gene: TRBJ1-6; v_gene: TRBV19; d_gene: TRBD1; CDR3nt: TGTGCCAGTGACGACAGGGTCCATAATTCACCCCTCCACTTT; CDR3aa: CASDDRVHNSPLHF
abundance: -; j_gene: TRBJ2-5; v_gene: TRBV19; d_gene: TRBD1; CDR3nt: TGTGCCAGTAGTACCTTAGGGGGCGAAGAGACCCAGTACTTC; CDR3aa: CASSTLGGEETQYF
abundance: -; j_gene: TRBJ2-7; v_gene: TRBV19; d_gene: TRBD1; CDR3nt: TGTGCCAGTAATTCTCGGGACAGCTCCTACGAGCAGTACTTC; CDR3aa: CASNSRDSSYEQYF
abundance: -; j_gene: TRBJ2-2; v_gene: TRBV24-1; d_gene: TRBD1; CDR3nt: TGTGCCACCAGCCGGGACAGCCACACCGGGGAGCTGTTTTTT; CDR3aa: CATSRDSHTGELFF
abundance: -; j_gene: TRBJ1-6; v_gene: TRBV18; d_gene: TRBD1; CDR3nt: TGTGCCAGCTCAGCCTTGGACAGGGGGTTATCACCCCTCCACTTT; CDR3aa: CASSALDRGLSPLHF
abundance: -; j_gene: TRBJ2-1; v_gene: TRBV7-9; d_gene: -; CDR3nt: TGTGCCAGCAGCTTAGTCGGTACAGGCAGGGACTACAATGAGCAGTTCTTC; CDR3aa: CASSLVGTGRDYNEQFF
abundance: -; j_gene: TRBJ1-1; v_gene: TRBV30; d_gene: -; CDR3nt: TGTGCCTGGAGTGTACTGGAGGACAGAACGAACACTGAAGCTTTCTTT; CDR3aa: CAWSVLEDRTNTEAFF
abundance: once; j_gene: TRBJ1-2; v_gene: TRBV5-1; d_gene: -; CDR3nt: TGCGCCAGCAGCCCAGATACAGGGAACTATGGCTACACCTTC; CDR3aa: CASSPDTGNYGYTF
abundance: -; j_gene: TRBJ1-2; v_gene: TRBV28; d_gene: TRBD1; CDR3nt: TGTGCCAGCGGGAACAGGGGGCTAGGCTACACCTTC; CDR3aa: CASGNRGLGYTF
abundance: -; j_gene: TRBJ2-5; v_gene: TRBV7-2; d_gene: TRBD2; CDR3nt: TGTGCCAGCAGCTCGTCAGCGGGGGGCAGGGAGACCCAGTACTTC; CDR3aa: CASSSSAGGRETQYF
abundance: -; j_gene: TRBJ2-5; v_gene: TRBV7-2; d_gene: TRBD1; CDR3nt: TGTGCCAGCAGCTTAGCGCTGGCAGGGGGCGAAGAGACCCAGTACTTC; CDR3aa: CASSLALAGGEETQYF
abundance: -; j_gene: TRBJ2-7; v_gene: TRBV5-1; d_gene: TRBD2; CDR3nt: TGCGCCAGCAGCTTGGCGGACACTGGACTAGCGGGGGGCCTCTACGAGCAGTACTTC; CDR3aa: CASSLADTGLAGGLYEQYF
abundance: -; j_gene: TRBJ1-2; v_gene: TRBV19; d_gene: TRBD1; CDR3nt: TGTGCCAGTAGTCCAGAATGGGCGTACAGGGGAGGCTACACCTTC; CDR3aa: CASSPEWAYRGGYTF
abundance: few; j_gene: TRBJ2-7; v_gene: TRBV7-2; d_gene: TRBD2; CDR3nt: TGTGCCAGCAGCTCCGAAGGTCAGCGGGGCGAGCAGTACTTC; CDR3aa: CASSSEGQRGEQYF
abundance: -; j_gene: TRBJ1-1; v_gene: TRBV19; d_gene: -; CDR3nt: TGTGCCAGTAGTACTTGGACACCCCCTAGGGTCGCTGAAGCTTTCTTT; CDR3aa: CASSTWTPPRVAEAFF
abundance: few; j_gene: TRBJ1-2; v_gene: TRBV5-1; d_gene: -; CDR3nt: TGCGCCAGCAGCACGGGGGTTTCTGGCTACACCTTC; CDR3aa: CASSTGVSGYTF
abundance: -; j_gene: TRBJ2-3; v_gene: TRBV19; d_gene: -; CDR3nt: TGTGCCAGTAGTACCCTAGGGGCAGATACGCAGTATTTT; CDR3aa: CASSTLGADTQYF
abundance: -; j_gene: TRBJ1-1; v_gene: TRBV5-6; d_gene: -; CDR3nt: TGTGCCAGCAGCGGTGCGGGCAGTGGGTGGAACACTGAAGCTTTCTTT; CDR3aa: CASSGAGSGWNTEAFF
abundance: -; j_gene: TRBJ2-5; v_gene: TRBV5-1; d_gene: TRBD1; CDR3nt: TGCGCCAGCAGCCACCGACAGGGACCGGGGACCCAGTACTTC; CDR3aa: CASSHRQGPGTQYF